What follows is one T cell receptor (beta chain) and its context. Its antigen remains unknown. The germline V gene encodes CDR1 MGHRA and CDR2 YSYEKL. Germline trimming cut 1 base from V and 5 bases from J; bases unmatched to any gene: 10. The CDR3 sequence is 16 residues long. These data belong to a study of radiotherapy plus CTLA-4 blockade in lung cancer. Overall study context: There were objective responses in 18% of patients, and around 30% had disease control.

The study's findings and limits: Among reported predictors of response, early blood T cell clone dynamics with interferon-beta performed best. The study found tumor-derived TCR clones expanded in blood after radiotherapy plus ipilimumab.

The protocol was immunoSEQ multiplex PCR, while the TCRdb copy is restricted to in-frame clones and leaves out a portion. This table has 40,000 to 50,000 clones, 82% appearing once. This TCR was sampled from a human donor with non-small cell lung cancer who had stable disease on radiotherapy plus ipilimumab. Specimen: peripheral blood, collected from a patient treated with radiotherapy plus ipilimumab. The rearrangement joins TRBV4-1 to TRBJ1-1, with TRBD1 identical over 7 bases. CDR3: CASSQGKGASWTEAFF. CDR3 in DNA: TGCGCCAGCAGCCAAGGAAAGGGGGCATCGTGGACTGAAGCTTTCTTT.